The 24 T cell receptor beta chains below were found in one sample sequenced in a study of blood T cell repertoires in COVID-19. Sequencing was performed with immunoSEQ multiplex PCR; in TCRdb, only in-frame clones are kept and a portion is missing. The data show 150,000 to 200,000 clones, around 87% seen once. The sequenced sample was peripheral blood. These receptors came from a woman in her 70s with COVID-19, enrolled during active disease.

The rearrangement links TRBV2 to TRBJ2-7, with a possible D match to TRBD2 (5 bases). This CDR3 contains 13 residues. The germline V gene has CDR1 SNHLY and CDR2 FYNNEI. V was trimmed by 6 bases and J by 0 bases, leaving 9 bases between them. The CDR3 sequence is CASRTGISYEQYF. CDR3 sequence (DNA): TGTGCCAGCAGGACGGGGATCTCCTACGAGCAGTACTTC.

This chain connects TRBV5-1 to TRBJ1-5, with a tentative D call TRBD1 (6 bases). The germline CDR1 and CDR2 sequences are SGHRS and YFSETQ. The germline V and J ends were trimmed by 0 bases and 6 bases, with 13 bases remaining between them. The length of the CDR3 is 15 residues. The CDR3 DNA follows: TGCGCCAGCAGCTTGGATTCAGGGGTCGGTCAGCCCCAGCATTTT. The encoded protein is CASSLDSGVGQPQHF.

This clone was recorded only once. This chain links TRBV20-1 with TRBJ1-1; TRBD1 might be the D (5 bases). The CDR3 extends over 10 amino acids. Looked up from germline, CDR1 is DFQATT and CDR2 is SNEGSKA (reference sequence). CDR3 in DNA: TGCAGAGCCTCGGGGGCTGAAGCTTTCTTT. This translates into CRASGAEAFF.

The genes are TRBV5-1 and TRBJ1-3, with D unresolved. Germline V gives CDR1 SGHRS, CDR2 YFSETQ. This CDR3 is built from 15 residues. V lost 4 bases and J lost 0, with 11 bases in between. CDR3 nucleotide sequence: TGCGCCAGCAGCCCTGCGCCAGGCTCTGGAAACACCATATATTTT. Amino acid sequence: CASSPAPGSGNTIYF.

The J gene is TRBJ1-6, the V gene TRBV28; D might be TRBD1 (6 bases). The CDR3 is made up of 18 amino acids. Germline assignment: CDR1 MDHEN and CDR2 SYDVKM. Deletions cut 7 bases from V and 3 bases from J, with 22 bases between. The CDR3 region is CASNSYRTAKFYNSPLHF. CDR3 DNA sequence: TGTGCCAGCAATTCCTATCGGACAGCTAAATTCTATAATTCACCCCTCCACTTT.

The chain joins TRBV19 to TRBJ2-1, with D possibly matching TRBD1 (6 bases). Germline V gene data show CDR1 as LNHDA and CDR2 as SQIVND (reference sequence). V shed 3 bases and J shed 5 bases, with 14 bases lying between them. This CDR3 has 15 residues. The CDR3 spells CASSIPGHRNNEQFF. CDR3 coding DNA: TGTGCCAGTAGTATTCCGGGACATCGTAACAATGAGCAGTTCTTC.

On this clone itself: Other DNA sequences in the sample encode the same CDR3. This chain joins TRBV28 and TRBJ1-2; no definite D call. CDR3 length: 11 amino acids. Germline assignment: CDR1 MDHEN and CDR2 SYDVKM. The germline V and J ends were trimmed by 3 bases and 5 bases, with 4 bases remaining between them. As DNA, the CDR3 is TGTGCCAGCAGTTTGCAGTATGGCTACACCTTC. This sequence encodes CASSLQYGYTF.

This sequence joins TRBV28 and TRBJ2-4; perhaps TRBD2 as D (5 bases). Germline CDR1 is MDHEN and CDR2 is SYDVKM. The length of the CDR3 is 14 residues. V was shortened by 4 bases and J by 3 bases, with 10 bases between the two germline ends. The CDR3 region is CASSSGLSKNIQYF. The CDR3 bases are TGTGCCAGCAGTTCGGGATTGAGCAAAAACATTCAGTACTTC.

The V gene is TRBV29-1, the J gene TRBJ2-2; D is unresolved. CDR3 length: 14 residues. Trimming took 4 bases from V and 0 from J, leaving 9 bases between them. Germline V CDR1 and CDR2: SQVTM, ANQGSEA. CDR3 protein: CSVGAATNTGELFF. The CDR3 nucleotides read TGCAGCGTTGGGGCAGCTACGAACACCGGGGAGCTGTTTTTT.

The chain employs TRBV12-5 and TRBJ2-2, with D tentatively TRBD1 (6 bases). This CDR3 is built from 14 residues. Trimming pared 5 bases from V and 6 bases from J, leaving 13 bases between. Germline CDR1 reads LGHNT; CDR2 reads FRNRAP. The CDR3 sequence: CASGTDSHPGELFF. The CDR3 nucleotides read TGTGCTAGTGGTACGGACAGCCACCCCGGGGAGCTGTTTTTT.

The DNA of the CDR3 is TGTGCCAGGGACAAAAAACCGTACTCCTACAATGAGCAGTTCTTC. It yields the protein CARDKKPYSYNEQFF. The chain employs TRBV27 and TRBJ2-1, with a possible D match to TRBD1 (5 bases). Germline CDR1 reads MNHEY; CDR2 reads SMNVEV (reference sequence). CDR3 length: 15 amino acids. V shed 9 bases and J shed 0 bases, with 15 bases lying between them.

The gene calls are TRBV18 and TRBJ2-7, with TRBD1 matching over 9 bases. The ends lost 1 base at V and 4 bases at J; junction bases unmatched: 5. Germline V gives CDR1 KGHSH, CDR2 LQKENI. The CDR3 totals 15 residues. CDR3 nucleotide sequence: TGTGCCAGCTCACCACTCCAGACAGGGGGATACGAGCAGTACTTC. Its protein product is CASSPLQTGGYEQYF.

V and J are TRBV5-1 and TRBJ2-1, with D uncertain. V was clipped by 0 bases and J by 8 bases, with 15 bases between them. Looked up from germline, CDR1 is SGHRS and CDR2 is YFSETQ. There are 15 residues in the CDR3. The CDR3 DNA sequence: TGCGCCAGCAGCTTGGTAATGGCGGCCAGCCATGAGCAGTTCTTC. It yields the protein CASSLVMAASHEQFF.

J is TRBJ1-2 and V is TRBV11-2, with D unresolved. Per the germline V gene, CDR1 is SGHAT and CDR2 is FQNNGV. Trimming removed 2 bases from V and 3 bases from J, with 7 bases in between. The CDR3 covers 13 residues. CDR3 residues: CASSLNTHYGYTF. CDR3 sequence (DNA): TGTGCCAGCAGCTTAAACACCCACTATGGCTACACCTTC.

The genes are TRBV9 and TRBJ1-1, with 8 nucleotides matching TRBD1. The V gene end was trimmed by 3 bases and the J gene end by 2 bases; junction bases not matched to a gene: 12. Per the germline V gene, CDR1 is SGDLS and CDR2 is YYNGEE. The length of the CDR3 is 17 residues. The CDR3 nucleotides are TGTGCCAGCAGCGCAGTCAGGACAGGGCCTTCTAACACTGAAGCTTTCTTT. This translates into CASSAVRTGPSNTEAFF.

The chain is built from TRBV18 and TRBJ1-4, with 9 nucleotides matching TRBD1. From germline, CDR1 is KGHSH and CDR2 LQKENI. With 4 bases clipped from V and 7 bases from J, the junction kept 7 bases outside the gene matches. This CDR3 is built from 15 residues. CDR3 loop: CASSQPGQGSEKLFF. Here the CDR3 DNA reads TGTGCCAGCTCACAACCGGGACAGGGAAGTGAAAAACTGTTTTTT.

This clone has just one count. V and J are TRBV9 and TRBJ1-2, with TRBD1 as a possible D gene (5 bases). The CDR3 totals 16 residues. Germline V gives CDR1 SGDLS, CDR2 YYNGEE. V was cut by 3 bases and J by 1 base, with 16 bases left in between. The CDR3 here is CASSDVLARVNYGYTF. DNA for the CDR3: TGTGCCAGCAGCGATGTTTTAGCCAGGGTTAACTATGGCTACACCTTC.

The chain couples TRBV2 to TRBJ2-1; 7 bases line up with TRBD1. CDR1 SNHLY and CDR2 FYNNEI come from the germline V gene. The length of the CDR3 is 17 residues. J lost 8 bases, V lost 6 bases, and 19 bases had no gene match. The CDR3 spells CASRADRLYSLVDEQFF. The CDR3 coding sequence is TGTGCCAGCAGGGCGGACAGGCTATACTCTCTAGTCGATGAGCAGTTCTTC.

The chain uses TRBV3-1 (or the pseudogene TRBV3-2) and TRBJ1-4; D is possibly TRBD1 (5 bases). Germline loops: CDR1 LGHDT, CDR2 YNNKEL (reference sequence). The CDR3 totals 14 residues. V lost 3 bases and J 5 bases, leaving 10 bases between the germline ends. As DNA, the CDR3 is TGTGCCAGCAGCCACGCAGGGAGGAATGAAAAACTGTTTTTT. It yields the protein CASSHAGRNEKLFF.

This chain uses TRBV4-1 with TRBJ1-2, with 7 bases aligning to TRBD1. The CDR3 totals 15 residues. V trimming: 1 base; J trimming: 4 bases; junction bases outside the gene matches: 6. The germline V gene encodes CDR1 MGHRA and CDR2 YSYEKL. The CDR3 loop is CASSQVTGDGYGYTF. The CDR3 nucleotides read TGCGCCAGCAGCCAAGTAACAGGGGACGGCTATGGCTACACCTTC.

The chain links TRBV6-5 to TRBJ1-4; 8 nucleotides match TRBD1. Germline V gene lookup returns CDR1 MNHEY and CDR2 SVGAGI. The CDR3 sequence is 15 residues long. J gave up 6 bases and V 6 bases, and 9 bases lay outside the gene matches. DNA for the CDR3: TGTGCCAGCAGGACAGGGGCCGCGGGTGATGAAAAACTGTTTTTT. Translating gives CASRTGAAGDEKLFF.

This clone was seen just once. The chain uses TRBV28 and TRBJ1-2; D possibly corresponds to TRBD1 (6 bases). Germline V CDR1 and CDR2: MDHEN, SYDVKM. V was clipped by 6 bases and J by 6 bases, with 14 bases between them. CDR3 length: 13 residues. CDR3 DNA sequence: TGTGCCAGCAGATCGCAGACAGGCAATGGCTACACCTTC. Translated, it gives CASRSQTGNGYTF.

The chain employs TRBV5-1 and TRBJ1-1; no definite D call. Per the germline V gene, CDR1 is SGHRS and CDR2 is YFSETQ. Trimming took off 4 bases at V and 0 bases at J, with 10 bases between the two ends. The CDR3 covers 14 residues. The CDR3 loop is CASSPGSMNTEAFF. The CDR3 DNA follows: TGCGCCAGCAGCCCGGGGAGCATGAACACTGAAGCTTTCTTT.

The V and J genes are TRBV5-4 and TRBJ2-7, with TRBD1 identical over 7 bases. Germline V gene sequence: CDR1 SGHNT, CDR2 YYREEE (reference sequence). Trimming took 1 base from V and 2 from J; bases not matched to a gene: 9. There are 16 residues in the CDR3. The CDR3 reads CASSLNVGQKAYEQYF. For the CDR3, the DNA is TGTGCCAGCAGCTTGAATGTGGGACAGAAAGCCTACGAGCAGTACTTC.